Listed below are T cell receptor beta chains from one sample, sequenced in a study of T cell changes during pregnancy in multiple sclerosis. Measured with immunoSEQ multiplex PCR; TCRdb has only the in-frame clones, and not every one. The sample has some 96,000 clones, over 80% seen once; the top ten hold about 1.9%. Sequencing used peripheral blood, obtained after pregnancy. The receptors were sampled from a female donor with multiple sclerosis, enrolled in a pregnancy study. Each CDR3 is given with its conserved first and last residue. D genes are given only for firm matches. Clone size is stated in some rows and not others, as once, few, many or a class when expanded.

size	D	V	J	CDR3	DNA
NA	NA	TRBV6-5	TRBJ1-1	CASSSTGNTEAFF	TGTGCCAGCAGTTCGACGGGGAACACTGAAGCTTTCTTT
NA	NA	TRBV11-3	TRBJ1-1	CASSLDSGGGLNTEAFF	TGTGCCAGCAGCTTAGATTCCGGAGGCGGATTGAACACTGAAGCTTTCTTT
NA	TRBD1	TRBV6-5	TRBJ2-1	CASRDGQGNEQFF	TGTGCCAGCAGGGATGGACAGGGCAATGAGCAGTTCTTC
NA	TRBD1	TRBV15	TRBJ1-2	CATRDRGRGHGYTF	TGTGCCACCAGAGACAGGGGGCGCGGCCATGGCTACACCTTC
NA	TRBD1	TRBV7-9	TRBJ2-7	CASSPGTGVEQYF	TGTGCCAGCAGCCCCGGGACAGGGGTTGAGCAGTACTTC
NA	NA	TRBV7-5	TRBJ1-5	CARSPLSMEINQPQHF	TGTGCCAGAAGCCCCCTCTCCATGGAGATTAATCAGCCCCAGCATTTT
NA	TRBD1	TRBV6-1	TRBJ2-7	CASSRTGDEQYF	TGTGCCAGCAGTCGGACAGGGGACGAGCAGTACTTC
NA	NA	TRBV5-6	TRBJ2-7	CASSFDTGRAAHEQYF	TGTGCCAGCAGCTTCGATACAGGACGGGCGGCCCACGAGCAGTACTTC
NA	NA	TRBV7-2	TRBJ2-7	CASSLQGGPIYEQYF	TGTGCCAGCAGCTTGCAGGGGGGCCCCATCTACGAGCAGTACTTC
NA	NA	TRBV29-1	TRBJ2-3	CSVGGSTDTQYF	TGCAGCGTTGGCGGGAGCACAGATACGCAGTATTTT
NA	TRBD1	TRBV18	TRBJ1-1	CASFRTGAMNTEAFF	TGTGCCAGCTTTCGGACAGGGGCTATGAACACTGAAGCTTTCTTT
NA	TRBD1	TRBV27	TRBJ1-2	CASSLYRGHRGYTF	TGTGCCAGCAGTTTATATAGGGGGCATAGGGGCTACACCTTC
NA	NA	TRBV30	TRBJ2-1	CAWSRTSRQSYNEQFF	TGTGCCTGGAGCCGTACGTCCCGACAAAGCTACAATGAGCAGTTCTTC
NA	TRBD1	TRBV11-3	TRBJ1-6	CASSLDHRGGNSPLHF	TGTGCCAGCAGCTTAGATCACAGGGGAGGCAATTCACCCCTCCACTTT
NA	NA	TRBV5-1	TRBJ1-4	CASSAGENEKLFF	TGCGCCAGCAGCGCGGGAGAGAATGAAAAACTGTTTTTT
NA	NA	TRBV2	TRBJ2-7	CASTPRGYEQYF	TGTGCCAGCACCCCTAGGGGTTACGAGCAGTACTTC
NA	NA	TRBV11-1	TRBJ1-3	CASSSGQLISGNTIYF	TGTGCCAGCAGCTCGGGACAATTGATCTCTGGAAACACCATATATTTT
NA	NA	TRBV4-3	TRBJ1-1	CASSQADGLMNTEAFF	TGCGCCAGCAGCCAAGCGGACGGACTAATGAACACTGAAGCTTTCTTT
NA	TRBD1	TRBV4-3	TRBJ1-2	CASSQAWTGGNYGYTF	TGCGCCAGCAGCCAAGCCTGGACAGGGGGGAACTATGGCTACACCTTC
NA	NA	TRBV6-6	TRBJ1-5	CASSPGRAGAQPQHF	TGTGCCAGCAGTCCTGGGAGGGCAGGGGCCCAGCCCCAGCATTTT
NA	TRBD2	TRBV10-3	TRBJ2-1	CAISDTGGTYNEQFF	TGTGCCATCAGTGATACGGGGGGGACCTACAATGAGCAGTTCTTC
NA	TRBD1	TRBV6-5	TRBJ2-1	CAIRRGQGSNEQFF	TGTGCCATCAGACGGGGACAGGGGTCGAATGAGCAGTTCTTC
NA	TRBD2	TRBV15	TRBJ2-7	CATTDDLAGSYEQYF	TGTGCCACCACAGATGACTTAGCGGGGTCCTACGAGCAGTACTTC
NA	NA	TRBV27	TRBJ1-1	CASSSTHRNTEAFF	TGTGCCAGCAGTTCGACTCACCGGAACACTGAAGCTTTCTTT
NA	NA	TRBV30	TRBJ2-7	CAWGEGGVYF	TGTGCCTGGGGGGAAGGAGGGGTGTACTTC
NA	TRBD1	TRBV19	TRBJ1-1	CASSILPNRGHTEAFF	TGTGCCAGTAGCATCCTACCGAACAGGGGGCATACTGAAGCTTTCTTT
once	TRBD1	TRBV19	TRBJ1-1	CASSVGTDYTEAFF	TGTGCCAGTAGTGTCGGGACAGACTACACTGAAGCTTTCTTT
NA	TRBD2	TRBV6-1	TRBJ2-7	CASGPTRGAYEQYF	TGTGCCAGCGGCCCTACCCGGGGGGCCTACGAGCAGTACTTC
once	TRBD1	TRBV5-1	TRBJ2-7	CASSLGQGALYEQYF	TGCGCCAGCAGCTTGGGTCAGGGGGCTCTCTACGAGCAGTACTTC
NA	TRBD1	TRBV4-3	TRBJ1-1	CASSQAYRGNTEAFF	TGCGCCAGCAGCCAAGCGTACAGGGGCAACACTGAAGCTTTCTTT
NA	TRBD1	TRBV6-1	TRBJ1-1	CASSETGEAPIRAFF	TGTGCCAGCAGTGAGACAGGGGAGGCTCCGATTCGTGCTTTCTTT
NA	NA	TRBV5-1	TRBJ1-6	CASSLVQGNYNSPLHF	TGCGCCAGCAGCTTGGTTCAGGGGAACTATAATTCACCCCTCCACTTT
NA	TRBD1	TRBV7-9	TRBJ1-2	CASSSTGQGLFNYGYTF	TGTGCCAGCAGCTCGACGGGACAGGGGTTATTCAACTATGGCTACACCTTC
NA	TRBD1	TRBV4-1	TRBJ2-7	CASSQGDRGYEQYF	TGCGCCAGCAGCCAAGGAGACAGGGGCTACGAGCAGTACTTC
NA	NA	TRBV2	TRBJ1-2	CASSERSFGGYTF	TGTGCCAGCAGCGAGAGGAGTTTCGGTGGCTACACCTTC
NA	TRBD2	TRBV5-4	TRBJ2-7	CASSLDVTSGYEQYF	TGTGCCAGCAGCTTGGACGTGACTAGCGGCTACGAGCAGTACTTC